Listed below are T cell receptor beta chains from one sample, sequenced in a study of T cell repertoires in cytomegalovirus infection. TCRdb redid the calling of the reads with MiXCR, one entry per CDR3 protein. The table includes around 74,000 distinct CDR3 sequences, around 3.5% detected once. Sequencing was performed on PBMCs. The receptors stem from a human donor in good health (CMV status not recorded). Some clones in this sample may be carry-over from other donors' samples. Both conserved end residues are part of each CDR3. Each record gives: J gene, clone size, V gene, D gene, CDR3 protein, CDR3 DNA. D genes are given only for firm matches. Clone size is stated in some rows and not others, as once, few, many or a class when expanded.

j_call: TRBJ2-3
clone_size: many
v_call: TRBV20-1
d_call: NA
cdr3_aa: CSADNGEVYTDTQYF
cdr3_nt: TGCAGTGCCGACAACGGGGAAGTTTACACAGATACGCAGTATTTT

j_call: TRBJ2-1
clone_size: many
v_call: TRBV19
d_call: TRBD2
cdr3_aa: CASSFLSGATYNEQFF
cdr3_nt: TGTGCCAGTAGCTTTTTGAGCGGGGCTACCTACAATGAGCAGTTCTTC

j_call: TRBJ2-3
clone_size: many
v_call: TRBV5-5
d_call: NA
cdr3_aa: CVSSLSLWVTDTQYF
cdr3_nt: TGTGTCAGCAGCTTATCGCTGTGGGTCACAGATACGCAGTATTTT

j_call: TRBJ2-1
clone_size: many
v_call: TRBV28
d_call: TRBD2
cdr3_aa: CASSSPTSGGSSNEQFF
cdr3_nt: TGTGCCAGCAGTTCCCCGACTAGCGGGGGGTCTAGCAATGAGCAGTTCTTC

j_call: TRBJ1-5
clone_size: many
v_call: TRBV27
d_call: TRBD1
cdr3_aa: CASSFRDRENQPQHF
cdr3_nt: TGTGCCAGCAGTTTCCGGGACAGGGAGAATCAGCCCCAGCATTTT

j_call: TRBJ1-3
clone_size: many
v_call: TRBV6-6
d_call: NA
cdr3_aa: CASSPLTSGNTIYF
cdr3_nt: TGTGCCAGCAGTCCACTGACCTCTGGAAACACCATATATTTT

j_call: TRBJ1-1
clone_size: many
v_call: TRBV25-1
d_call: NA
cdr3_aa: CASSEWFRGFGEAFF
cdr3_nt: TGTGCCAGCAGTGAATGGTTCAGGGGTTTCGGTGAAGCTTTCTTT

j_call: TRBJ1-6
clone_size: many
v_call: TRBV7-2
d_call: NA
cdr3_aa: CASSLARGDSPLHF
cdr3_nt: TGTGCCAGCAGCTTAGCCCGAGGGGATTCACCCCTCCACTTT

j_call: TRBJ2-7
clone_size: many
v_call: TRBV7-8
d_call: TRBD2
cdr3_aa: CAIVGGTTYEQYF
cdr3_nt: TGTGCCATCGTGGGGGGGACCACCTACGAGCAGTACTTC

j_call: TRBJ2-7
clone_size: many
v_call: TRBV28
d_call: NA
cdr3_aa: CASRRRRVLGYEQYF
cdr3_nt: TGTGCCAGCAGACGAAGACGGGTCCTAGGCTACGAGCAGTACTTC

j_call: TRBJ2-5
clone_size: many
v_call: TRBV29-1
d_call: NA
cdr3_aa: CSGLEGWETQYF
cdr3_nt: TGCAGCGGACTAGAAGGGTGGGAGACCCAGTACTTC

j_call: TRBJ2-3
clone_size: many
v_call: TRBV6-1
d_call: TRBD2
cdr3_aa: CASTPHRTRLGGSSDTQYF
cdr3_nt: TGTGCCAGCACCCCGCACAGGACTCGATTGGGAGGGAGTTCAGATACGCAGTATTTT

j_call: TRBJ2-1
clone_size: many
v_call: TRBV7-2
d_call: NA
cdr3_aa: CASSSSHEQFF
cdr3_nt: TGTGCCAGCAGCTCCTCCCATGAGCAGTTCTTC

j_call: TRBJ2-3
clone_size: many
v_call: TRBV20-1
d_call: TRBD2
cdr3_aa: CSAPARTSGRTDTQYF
cdr3_nt: TGCAGTGCCCCTGCCCGGACTAGCGGTCGCACAGATACGCAGTATTTT

j_call: TRBJ2-1
clone_size: many
v_call: TRBV6-1
d_call: TRBD2
cdr3_aa: CASRPGLARYNEQFF
cdr3_nt: TGTGCCAGCAGACCCGGACTAGCCCGTTACAATGAGCAGTTCTTC

j_call: TRBJ1-2
clone_size: many
v_call: TRBV28
d_call: NA
cdr3_aa: CASSLDTLSYGYTF
cdr3_nt: TGTGCCAGCAGTTTGGACACCCTATCCTATGGCTACACCTTC

j_call: TRBJ2-3
clone_size: many
v_call: TRBV6-2/TRBV6-3
d_call: NA
cdr3_aa: CASSRWEDPDTQYF
cdr3_nt: TGTGCCAGCAGTCGGTGGGAGGACCCGGATACGCAGTATTTT

j_call: TRBJ2-3
clone_size: many
v_call: TRBV7-2
d_call: NA
cdr3_aa: CASSTGVVDTQYF
cdr3_nt: TGTGCCAGCTCCACGGGGGTCGTAGATACGCAGTATTTT

j_call: TRBJ1-6
clone_size: many
v_call: TRBV6-6
d_call: TRBD1
cdr3_aa: CASSYLTGGSSYNSPLHF
cdr3_nt: TGTGCCAGCAGTTACTTGACAGGGGGAAGCTCCTATAATTCACCCCTCCACTTT

j_call: TRBJ1-5
clone_size: many
v_call: TRBV7-2
d_call: NA
cdr3_aa: CASSLNRLDQPQHF
cdr3_nt: TGTGCCAGCAGCTTAAATCGGCTAGATCAGCCCCAGCATTTT

j_call: TRBJ1-2
clone_size: many
v_call: TRBV15
d_call: TRBD1
cdr3_aa: CATSRAGTGGGYTF
cdr3_nt: TGTGCCACCAGCAGAGCCGGGACAGGAGGAGGCTACACCTTC

j_call: TRBJ1-1
clone_size: many
v_call: TRBV20-1
d_call: NA
cdr3_aa: CSARGQGGTEAFF
cdr3_nt: TGCAGTGCTAGAGGGCAGGGAGGGACTGAAGCTTTCTTT

j_call: TRBJ1-2
clone_size: few
v_call: TRBV14
d_call: NA
cdr3_aa: CASSPVERWGYTF
cdr3_nt: TGTGCCAGCAGCCCAGTGGAGAGATGGGGTTACACCTTC

j_call: TRBJ2-1
clone_size: many
v_call: TRBV6-1
d_call: TRBD2
cdr3_aa: CATRPTLGGSYNEQFF
cdr3_nt: TGTGCCACCAGGCCGACCCTGGGCGGGAGTTACAATGAGCAGTTCTTC

j_call: TRBJ1-2
clone_size: many
v_call: TRBV7-9
d_call: TRBD1
cdr3_aa: CASSLAGQGIVYGYTF
cdr3_nt: TGTGCCAGCAGCCTGGCGGGACAGGGGATAGTGTATGGCTACACCTTC

j_call: TRBJ1-1
clone_size: NA
v_call: TRBV19
d_call: TRBD1
cdr3_aa: CASTETGGAGKAFF
cdr3_nt: TGTGCCAGTACCGAGACAGGGGGCGCGGGAAAAGCTTTCTTT

j_call: TRBJ2-5
clone_size: many
v_call: TRBV7-2
d_call: NA
cdr3_aa: CASSPRRGGTETQYF
cdr3_nt: TGTGCCAGCAGCCCTAGGAGGGGGGGCACGGAGACCCAGTACTTC

j_call: TRBJ1-5
clone_size: many
v_call: TRBV6-2/TRBV6-3
d_call: TRBD1
cdr3_aa: CASSAGQGNNQPQHF
cdr3_nt: TGTGCCAGCAGTGCCGGACAGGGAAACAATCAGCCCCAGCATTTT

j_call: TRBJ1-1
clone_size: many
v_call: TRBV29-1
d_call: NA
cdr3_aa: CSVEGQWTTFF
cdr3_nt: TGCAGCGTTGAAGGTCAGTGGACAACTTTCTTT